These T cell receptor beta chains were read from a single sample in a study of Ad26.COV2.S vaccination and SARS-CoV-2 variants. Measured with immunoSEQ multiplex PCR; TCRdb has only the in-frame clones, and not every one. The table has roughly 300,000 clones, approximately 90% seen once. Sequencing was performed on peripheral blood, taken in a trial of Ad26.COV2.S vaccine versus placebo. The origin of the receptors is a person aged 18 to 59 who received the Ad26.COV2.S COVID-19 vaccine or a placebo. CDR3s include the opening cysteine and the closing phenylalanine or tryptophan. The D gene is left open where the match is weak.

V,D,J,CDR3
TRBV12-3/TRBV12-4,TRBD1,TRBJ1-1,CASRDRAGPEAFF
TRBV7-9,.,TRBJ2-3,CASSLPYGTDTQYF
TRBV6-6,TRBD2,TRBJ2-2,CASKGRAGWSSGELFF
TRBV4-2,.,TRBJ2-7,CASSQEQGFEQYF
TRBV7-9,TRBD2,TRBJ2-1,CASSLIAGGLYNEQFF
TRBV13,TRBD2,TRBJ2-2,CASSYRLAGGLYTGELFF
TRBV19,.,TRBJ1-6,CASSIHRERDSPLHF
TRBV11-2,TRBD2,TRBJ2-5,CASSRTSGGGQSQYF
TRBV18,TRBD1,TRBJ2-5,CASSPPTGQGRQTQYF
TRBV6-5,.,TRBJ1-5,CASTLAEISNQPQHF
TRBV27,.,TRBJ2-2,CASRPPGGIGELFF
TRBV5-6,.,TRBJ1-6,CASSLPRRNSPLHF
TRBV7-9,.,TRBJ2-3,CASEEGDTQYF
TRBV7-9,TRBD1,TRBJ2-7,CASSRRDRVGDEQYF
TRBV5-4,TRBD1,TRBJ2-5,CASSLDRVETQYF
TRBV6-2/TRBV6-3,TRBD2,TRBJ2-3,CASSYSFGLAGSTDTQYF
TRBV25-1,.,TRBJ1-5,CASSETGRDQPQHF
TRBV18,TRBD1,TRBJ2-1,CASSPPGDRLDEQFF
TRBV18,TRBD2,TRBJ2-2,CASSLLAENTGELFF
TRBV5-1,.,TRBJ2-1,CASSPEGPSSYNEQFF
TRBV7-9,TRBD1,TRBJ1-1,CASRIPGQGMNTEAFF
TRBV6-1,.,TRBJ2-7,CASSEAVVAYEQYF
TRBV27,TRBD2,TRBJ2-5,CASSPTSGQETQYF
TRBV5-8,TRBD2,TRBJ2-1,CASSRSLAGAPGEEQFF
TRBV11-2,.,TRBJ1-1,CASSLSRTLSRNTEAFF
TRBV6-6,.,TRBJ2-3,CASSQRRAISTDTQYF
TRBV3-1/TRBV3-2,.,TRBJ2-7,CASSHLSYEQYF
TRBV27,.,TRBJ1-2,CASSLRRDGYGYTF
TRBV4-2,TRBD1,TRBJ1-1,CASSKTGERNTEAFF
TRBV29-1,.,TRBJ1-1,CSVAPGRF